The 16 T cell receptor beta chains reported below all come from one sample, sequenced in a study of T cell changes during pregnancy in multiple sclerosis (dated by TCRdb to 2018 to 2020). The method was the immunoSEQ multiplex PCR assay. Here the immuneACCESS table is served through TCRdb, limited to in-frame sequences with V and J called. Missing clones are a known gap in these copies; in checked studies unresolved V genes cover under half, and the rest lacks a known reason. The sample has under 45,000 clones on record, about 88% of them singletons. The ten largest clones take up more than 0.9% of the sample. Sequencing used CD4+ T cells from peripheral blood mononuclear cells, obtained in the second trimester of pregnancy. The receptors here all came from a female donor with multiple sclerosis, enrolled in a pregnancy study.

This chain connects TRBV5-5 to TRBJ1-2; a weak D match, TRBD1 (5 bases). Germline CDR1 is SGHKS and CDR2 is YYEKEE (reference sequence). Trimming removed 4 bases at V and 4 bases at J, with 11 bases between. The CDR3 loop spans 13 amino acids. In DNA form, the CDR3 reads TGTGCCAGCAGCCAGGGATCCGGCTATGGCTACACCTTC. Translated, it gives CASSQGSGYGYTF.

CDR3 in DNA: TGTGCCATCAGGCCCGGGACTAGCGGGAGTTGGGGGAGGGAGACCCAGTACTTC. It is translated as CAIRPGTSGSWGRETQYF. The gene calls are TRBV10-3 and TRBJ2-5; TRBD2 agrees at 14 bases. The V gene end was trimmed by 6 bases and the J gene end by 5 bases; junction bases not matched to a gene: 14. In germline, CDR1 is ENHRY, CDR2 SYGVKD. This CDR3 contains 18 residues.

The CDR3 loop reads CASSMAGGNNEQFF. In nucleotides, the CDR3 is TGTGCCAGCAGTATGGCGGGAGGGAACAATGAGCAGTTCTTC. The rearrangement joins TRBV25-1 to TRBJ2-1, with 9 bases fitting TRBD2. Germline-derived CDR1 and CDR2 are MGHDK and SYGVNS. The CDR3 totals 14 residues. The V gene end was trimmed by 5 bases and the J gene end by 5 bases; junction bases not matched to a gene: 4. Together with reference TRBV25-1 and TRBJ2-1, the CDR3 gives the full variable domain: EADIYQTPRYLVIGTGKKITLECSQTMGHDKMYWYQQDPGMELHLIHYSYGVNSTEKGDLSSESTVSRIRTEHFPLTLESARPSHTSQYLCASSMAGGNNEQFFGPGTRLTVL.

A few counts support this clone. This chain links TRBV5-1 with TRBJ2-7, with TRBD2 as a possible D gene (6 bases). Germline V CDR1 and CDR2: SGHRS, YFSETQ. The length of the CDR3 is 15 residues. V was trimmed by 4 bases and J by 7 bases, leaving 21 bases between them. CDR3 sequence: CASSEATREVGEQYF. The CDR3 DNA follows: TGCGCCAGCAGCGAGGCGACTAGGGAGGTAGGGGAGCAGTACTTC.

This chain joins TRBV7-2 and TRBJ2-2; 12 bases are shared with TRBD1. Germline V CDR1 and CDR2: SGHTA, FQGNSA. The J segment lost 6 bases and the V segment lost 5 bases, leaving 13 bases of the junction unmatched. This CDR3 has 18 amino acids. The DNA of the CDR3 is TGTGCCAGCAGCCCGCGGGACAGGGGGCGTTCAGATGCCGGGGAGCTGTTTTTT. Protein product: CASSPRDRGRSDAGELFF.

The CDR3 bases are TGTGCCAGCAGCTTTCTAGCGGGAGGAAGTCAGTACTTC. This sequence encodes CASSFLAGGSQYF. This sequence joins TRBV5-4 and TRBJ2-7; TRBD2 agrees at 11 bases. From germline, CDR1 is SGHNT and CDR2 YYREEE (reference sequence). The CDR3 consists of 13 residues. V lost 2 bases and J lost 10; bases outside the gene matches: 5.

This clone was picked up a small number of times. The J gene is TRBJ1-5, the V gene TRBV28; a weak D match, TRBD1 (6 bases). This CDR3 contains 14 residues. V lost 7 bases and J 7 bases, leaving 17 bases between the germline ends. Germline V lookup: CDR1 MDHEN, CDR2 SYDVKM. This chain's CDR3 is CASTTTGLWQPQHF. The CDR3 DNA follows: TGTGCCAGCACCACGACAGGTCTCTGGCAGCCCCAGCATTTT.

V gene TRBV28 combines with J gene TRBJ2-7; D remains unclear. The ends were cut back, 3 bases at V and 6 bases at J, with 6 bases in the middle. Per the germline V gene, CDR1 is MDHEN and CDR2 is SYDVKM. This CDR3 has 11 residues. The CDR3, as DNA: TGTGCCAGCAGTTTTCTGTCCGAGCAGTACTTC. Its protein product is CASSFLSEQYF.

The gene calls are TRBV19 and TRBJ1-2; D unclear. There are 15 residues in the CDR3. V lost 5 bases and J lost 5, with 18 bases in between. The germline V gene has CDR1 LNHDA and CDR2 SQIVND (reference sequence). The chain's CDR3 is CASSSTGLRGYGYTF. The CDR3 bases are TGTGCCAGTAGTTCCACGGGCCTCCGAGGGTATGGCTACACCTTC.

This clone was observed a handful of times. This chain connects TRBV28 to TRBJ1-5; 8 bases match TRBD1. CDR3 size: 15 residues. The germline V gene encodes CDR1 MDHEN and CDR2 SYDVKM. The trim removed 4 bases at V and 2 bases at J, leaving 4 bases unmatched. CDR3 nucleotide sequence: TGTGCCAGCAGTTCTCCGGGACAGGGCAATCAGCCCCAGCATTTT. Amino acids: CASSSPGQGNQPQHF.

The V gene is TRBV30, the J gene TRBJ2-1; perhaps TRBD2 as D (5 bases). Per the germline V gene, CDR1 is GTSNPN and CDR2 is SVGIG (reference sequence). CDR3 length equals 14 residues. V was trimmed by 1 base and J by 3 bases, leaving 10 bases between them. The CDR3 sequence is CAWSGGGGYNEQFF. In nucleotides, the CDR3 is TGTGCCTGGAGTGGAGGAGGTGGCTACAATGAGCAGTTCTTC.

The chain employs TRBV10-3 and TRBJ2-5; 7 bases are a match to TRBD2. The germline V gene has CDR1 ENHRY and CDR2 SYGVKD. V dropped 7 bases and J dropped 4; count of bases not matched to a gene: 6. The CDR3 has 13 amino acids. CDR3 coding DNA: TGTGCCATCATGAGGGAGGGTTTAGAGACCCAGTACTTC. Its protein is CAIMREGLETQYF.

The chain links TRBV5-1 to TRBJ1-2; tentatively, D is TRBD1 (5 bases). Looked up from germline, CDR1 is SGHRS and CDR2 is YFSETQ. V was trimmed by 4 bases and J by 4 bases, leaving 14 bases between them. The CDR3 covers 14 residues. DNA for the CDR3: TGCGCCAGCAGCCCGTCGGGGGTCGGCTATGGCTACACCTTC. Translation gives CASSPSGVGYGYTF.

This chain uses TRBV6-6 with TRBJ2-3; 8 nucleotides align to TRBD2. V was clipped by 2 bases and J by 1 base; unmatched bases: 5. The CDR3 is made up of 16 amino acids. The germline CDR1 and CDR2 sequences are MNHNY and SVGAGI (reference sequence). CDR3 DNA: TGTGCCAGCAGTTACGTGAGCGGGGGACGCACAGATACGCAGTATTTT. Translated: CASSYVSGGRTDTQYF.

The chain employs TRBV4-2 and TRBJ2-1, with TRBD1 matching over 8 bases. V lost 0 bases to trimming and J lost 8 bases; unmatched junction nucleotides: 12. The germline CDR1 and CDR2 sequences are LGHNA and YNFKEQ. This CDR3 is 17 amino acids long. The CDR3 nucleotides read TGTGCCAGCAGCCAAGAACCAGGGGGCTTGGCCCGCGATGAGCAGTTCTTC. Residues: CASSQEPGGLARDEQFF.

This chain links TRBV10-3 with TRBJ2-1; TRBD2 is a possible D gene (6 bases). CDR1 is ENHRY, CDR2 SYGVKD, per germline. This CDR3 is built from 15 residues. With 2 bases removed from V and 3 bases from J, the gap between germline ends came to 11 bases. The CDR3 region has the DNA TGTGCCATCAGTGAGGGGGTGGGAGGCTACAATGAGCAGTTCTTC. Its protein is CAISEGVGGYNEQFF.